The present T cell receptor (beta chain) was sequenced within a study of tumor-infiltrating lymphocytes in primary liver carcinoma. Background on the study: Between 4.2 and 10 cm across, the tumors were all of stage T1-T3 N0M0.

Concerning this clonotype: At one end, the junction sequence differs from germline, possibly due to a read error.

Total RNA (approximately 450 ng) served as template for TCR beta cDNA synthesis primed by a constant-region primer. Libraries for TCR beta were built through three nested multiplex PCR rounds, which together made up a slightly modified ARM-PCR procedure. The study ran its first two PCR rounds for roughly 9 cycles each, using TRBV1-TRBV30 forward primers and a C-beta reverse primer. TCRdb called the multiplex PCR reads again in MiXCR, with one record for every CDR3 protein. Of about 44,000 distinct CDR3 sequences detected, over 65% appear once; the ten largest clones hold roughly a quarter. Germline lookup yields CDR1 MNHNS and CDR2 SASEGT. There are 13 residues in the CDR3. From approximately 20-30 mg of unsorted bulk tissue, DNA and RNA were co-extracted together. The study sampled five separate regions from each tumor.

This clonotype was obtained from a man aged 40-49 years with primary liver carcinoma and hepatitis B virus infection. The chain has TRBV6-1 and TRBJ1-4, with D possibly matching TRBD1 (5 bases). The sample comprised liver tumor tissue from sampling region 3. Subset indicated: tumor region T3, left-lateral pole. In DNA, the CDR3 is TGTGTCAACAGGAAGCGGGAGAGGGAAAAACTGGTTTTT. Translated: CVNRKREREKLVF.